Shown below are 20 T cell receptor beta chains from a single sample sequenced in a study of T cells after yellow fever vaccination. In TCRdb, the 5' RACE reads were re-called with MiXCR into one record per CDR3 protein. The data hold 150,000 to 200,000 distinct CDR3 sequences, with 6% to 7.5% observed a single time. The source was CD4+ T cells sorted from PBMCs, collected around 5 days after the first yellow fever vaccination. These receptors were taken from a man between 18 and 35 years old who received the YFV17D yellow fever vaccine.

This clonotype was detected ten times or more. The chain joins TRBV5-5 to TRBJ2-7; 9 nucleotides agree with TRBD1. Germline CDR1 and CDR2: SGHKS and YYEKEE (reference sequence). There are 16 residues in the CDR3. Trimming cost V 3 bases and J 4 bases; bases outside gene matches: 11. CDR3 DNA sequence: TGTGCCAGCAGCTCCTCGGGACAGGGACTCTCTTACGAGCAGTACGTC. Its protein product is CASSSSGQGLSYEQYV.

This clonotype appeared a few times. V gene TRBV20-1 combines with J gene TRBJ1-1; D call uncertain. CDR1 DFQATT and CDR2 SNEGSKA come from the germline V gene (reference sequence). Trimming removed 5 bases at V and 1 base at J, with 14 bases between. This CDR3 region has 14 residues. CDR3: CSARGGASNTEAFF. The CDR3 DNA reads as TGCAGTGCTCGCGGCGGAGCGTCGAACACTGAAGCTTTCTTT.

This clonotype was seen repeatedly, ten times or more. V gene TRBV3-1 combines with J gene TRBJ2-7; D uncertain. The CDR3 runs to 14 residues. Germline V gene sequence: CDR1 LGHDT, CDR2 YNNKEL (reference sequence). Trimming shortened V by 0 bases and J by 3 bases, and 9 bases separated the two germline ends. CDR3: CASSQDTWYYEQYF. The CDR3 DNA reads TGTGCCAGCAGCCAAGACACGTGGTACTACGAGCAGTACTTC.

Ten or more counts support this clonotype. The chain is built from TRBV7-2 and TRBJ2-1; 8 bases map to TRBD2. Trimming took 0 bases from V and 5 from J; bases not matched to a gene: 3. The length of the CDR3 is 15 residues. The germline V gene encodes CDR1 SGHTA and CDR2 FQGNSA. For the CDR3, the DNA is TGTGCCAGCAGCTTAGCGTTAGCGGGGCACAATGAGCAGTTCTTC. It is translated as CASSLALAGHNEQFF.

The V and J genes are TRBV20-1 and TRBJ1-5; D is possibly TRBD1 (5 bases). Germline CDR1 DFQATT, CDR2 SNEGSKA (reference sequence). V was pared by 3 bases and J by 7 bases, with 10 bases between. The CDR3 extends over 12 amino acids. The CDR3 bases are TGCAGTGCTAGTGGGGGACTACAGCCCCAGCATTTT. It is translated as CSASGGLQPQHF.

This clonotype was picked up a small number of times. This chain joins TRBV30 and TRBJ2-5, with D unresolved. Germline values: CDR1 GTSNPN, CDR2 SVGIG (reference sequence). The ends were cut back, 2 bases at V and 7 bases at J, with 20 bases in the middle. The CDR3 spans 15 residues. CDR3 sequence (DNA): TGTGCCTGGAGTACCTTCCCTGGCTTAAAGGGGACCCAGTACTTC. It yields the protein CAWSTFPGLKGTQYF.

This clonotype was seen more than once but under ten times. CDR3 sequence (DNA): TGTGCCTGGACCCCTGGAGACGGCTACACCTTC. Encoded protein: CAWTPGDGYTF. The chain links TRBV30 to TRBJ1-2; unclear D gene. CDR1 GTSNPN and CDR2 SVGIG come from the germline V gene (reference sequence). The CDR3 is 11 amino acids. V lost 4 bases to trimming and J lost 8 bases, with 11 bases between them.

This clonotype has more than one count but fewer than ten. This chain links TRBV6-2 or TRBV6-3 with TRBJ2-5, with D possibly TRBD2 on 5 matching bases. V lost 5 bases to trimming and J lost 0 bases, with 19 bases between them. CDR3 size: 17 residues. Germline assignment: CDR1 MNHEY and CDR2 SVGEGT. The CDR3 sequence is CASSLYSLPGNQETQYF. In DNA, the CDR3 is TGTGCCAGCAGTCTATACTCCCTTCCGGGGAACCAAGAGACCCAGTACTTC.

The chain carries TRBV19 and TRBJ2-1, with D hard to call. Trimming cost V 6 bases and J 6 bases, with 6 bases left between them. CDR1 is LNHDA and CDR2 is SQIVND in the germline V gene (reference sequence). This CDR3 has 11 residues. For the CDR3, the DNA is TGTGCCAGTAGGGTCGGCAATGAGCAGTTCTTC. Translated, it gives CASRVGNEQFF.

This clonotype was seen ten or more times. The gene calls are TRBV12-3 or TRBV12-4 and TRBJ2-7, with 9 bases fitting TRBD1. The V and J ends lost 5 bases and 6 bases, in that order; junction bases with no gene match: 11. The CDR3 extends over 15 amino acids. The CDR3 DNA reads as TGTGCCAGCAGTCCCGGGACAGGGAAGAAGGGCGAGCAGTACGTC. It yields the protein CASSPGTGKKGEQYV.

This clonotype was detected only a few times. J is TRBJ1-1 and V is TRBV5-1; no clear D gene. V dropped 0 bases and J dropped 0 bases, with 9 bases sitting between them. Germline V CDR1 and CDR2: SGHRS, YFSETQ. The CDR3 is made up of 15 amino acids. The CDR3 here is CASSLALVMNTEAFF. In DNA, the CDR3 is TGCGCCAGCAGCTTGGCCTTGGTTATGAACACTGAAGCTTTCTTT.

This clonotype was counted only a few times. The J gene is TRBJ1-5, the V gene TRBV20-1; D gene unclear. Germline V gene lookup returns CDR1 DFQATT and CDR2 SNEGSKA (reference sequence). The V end was cut by 4 bases, the J end by 5 bases, with 18 bases between. The CDR3 totals 15 residues. The CDR3 protein is CSATPDGPVDQPQHF. The CDR3 DNA follows: TGCAGTGCTACGCCTGACGGCCCGGTTGATCAGCCCCAGCATTTT.

This rearrangement joins TRBV24-1 to TRBJ2-6, with a possible D match to TRBD1 (6 bases). The CDR3 has 13 amino acids. Per germline, CDR1 KGHDR and CDR2 SFDVKD. The V gene lost 9 bases and the J gene lost 2 bases, with 7 bases spanning the gap. DNA of the CDR3: TGTGCCACCGGGACAACTGGGGCCAACGTCCTGACTTTC. Residues: CATGTTGANVLTF.

This clonotype was counted at least ten times. The chain has TRBV6-1 and TRBJ2-5; D may be TRBD1 or TRBD2 (5 bases each). Trimming left V 3 bases short and J 8 bases short, with 10 bases between. The CDR3 is 12 residues long. Germline lookup yields CDR1 MNHNS and CDR2 SASEGT. The CDR3 spells CASSELRDTQYF. CDR3 bases: TGTGCCAGCAGTGAGCTCCGGGACACCCAGTACTTC.

This clonotype was observed at least ten times. The J gene is TRBJ1-4, the V gene TRBV4-3, with D possibly being TRBD1 (5 bases). The germline V and J ends were trimmed by 3 bases and 8 bases, with 19 bases remaining between them. Germline CDR1 LGHNA, CDR2 YSLEER. This CDR3 is 16 amino acids long. The CDR3 here is CASSQSGTFTGEKLFF. The CDR3 region has the DNA TGCGCCAGCAGCCAGTCAGGGACTTTTACGGGGGAAAAACTGTTTTTT.

This chain uses TRBV11-2 with TRBJ2-6, with D possibly matching TRBD2 (6 bases). V lost 4 bases, J lost 0 bases, and 19 bases lay in between. Germline CDR1 SGHAT, CDR2 FQNNGV. CDR3 length: 19 residues. In DNA form, the CDR3 reads TGTGCCAGCAGCTCGCCTAGGGTAATCGGGGGCTCTGGGGCCAACGTCCTGACTTTC. Its translation: CASSSPRVIGGSGANVLTF.

This chain links TRBV3-1 with TRBJ1-3; no clear D. Germline V gene data show CDR1 as LGHDT and CDR2 as YNNKEL (reference sequence). This CDR3 is built from 13 residues. V was shortened by 1 base and J by 4 bases, with 5 bases between the two germline ends. CDR3 loop: CASSQVGGNTIYF. The CDR3 DNA sequence: TGTGCCAGCAGCCAAGTTGGGGGAAACACCATATATTTT.

The table lists this clonotype with many counts. This sequence joins TRBV5-1 and TRBJ2-1, with D perhaps TRBD2 (5 bases). The CDR3 totals 14 residues. V lost 7 bases and J 10 bases, leaving 21 bases between the germline ends. From germline, CDR1 is SGHRS and CDR2 YFSETQ. The CDR3 sequence is CASYQDSPMGEQFF. The CDR3 DNA follows: TGCGCCAGCTACCAGGACTCCCCCATGGGCGAGCAGTTCTTC.

The chain employs TRBV7-9 and TRBJ1-6; 10 bases fit TRBD1. The V and J ends lost 8 bases and 10 bases, in that order; junction bases with no gene match: 14. CDR1 and CDR2 from the germline V gene are SEHNR and FQNEAQ (reference sequence). The CDR3 is 16 residues long. CDR3 residues: CASRREPGTGASPLHF. The DNA for the CDR3 is TGTGCCAGCCGAAGAGAACCCGGGACAGGGGCCTCACCCCTCCACTTT.

In this sample, this clonotype turned up a few times. The chain uses TRBV25-1 and TRBJ1-5, with D possibly matching TRBD1 (5 bases). CDR1 is MGHDK and CDR2 is SYGVNS in the germline V gene. This CDR3 contains 13 residues. The V end lost 4 bases, the J end lost 5 bases, and 9 bases lay between the germline ends. The CDR3 coding sequence is TGTGCCAGCAGTGCAGGGAACGATCAGCCCCAGCATTTT. Translation: CASSAGNDQPQHF.